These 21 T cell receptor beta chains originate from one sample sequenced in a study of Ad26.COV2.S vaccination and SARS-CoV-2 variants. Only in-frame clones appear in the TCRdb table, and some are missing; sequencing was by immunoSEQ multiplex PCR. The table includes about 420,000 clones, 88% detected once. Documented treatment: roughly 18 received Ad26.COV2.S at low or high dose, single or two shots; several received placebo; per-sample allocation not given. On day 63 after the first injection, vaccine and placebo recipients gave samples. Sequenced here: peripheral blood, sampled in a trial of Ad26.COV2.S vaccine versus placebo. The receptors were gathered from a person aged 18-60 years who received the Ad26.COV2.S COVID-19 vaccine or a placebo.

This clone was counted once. CDR3 region: CASSPDFGTQYF. In nucleotides, the CDR3 is TGTGCCAGCAGTCCGGACTTTGGGACCCAGTACTTC. The V gene is TRBV27, the J gene TRBJ2-5, with a weak D call TRBD2 (5 bases). This CDR3 spans 12 amino acids. V was shortened by 5 bases and J by 7 bases, with 11 bases between the two germline ends. From germline, CDR1 is MNHEY and CDR2 SMNVEV (reference sequence).

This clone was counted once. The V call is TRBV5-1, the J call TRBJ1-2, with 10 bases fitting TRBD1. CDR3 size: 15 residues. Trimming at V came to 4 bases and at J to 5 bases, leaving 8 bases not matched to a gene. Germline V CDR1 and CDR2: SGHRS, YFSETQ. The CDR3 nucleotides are TGCGCCAGCAGCAAGACAGGGGGCGATAATTATGGCTACACCTTC. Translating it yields CASSKTGGDNYGYTF.

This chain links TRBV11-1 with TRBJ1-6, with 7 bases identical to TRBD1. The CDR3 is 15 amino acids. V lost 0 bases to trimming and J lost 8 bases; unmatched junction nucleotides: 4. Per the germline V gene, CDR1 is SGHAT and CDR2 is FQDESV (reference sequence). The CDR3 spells CASSLARGRDSPLHF. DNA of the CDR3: TGTGCCAGCAGCTTAGCGAGGGGGCGCGATTCACCCCTCCACTTT.

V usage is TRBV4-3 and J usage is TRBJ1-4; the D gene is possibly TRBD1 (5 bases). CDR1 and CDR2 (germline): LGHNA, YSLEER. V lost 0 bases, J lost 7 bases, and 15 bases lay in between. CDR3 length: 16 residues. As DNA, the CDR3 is TGCGCCAGCAGCCAAGAGGCGGGGCGAGGAGGTGAAAAACTGTTTTTT. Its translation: CASSQEAGRGGEKLFF.

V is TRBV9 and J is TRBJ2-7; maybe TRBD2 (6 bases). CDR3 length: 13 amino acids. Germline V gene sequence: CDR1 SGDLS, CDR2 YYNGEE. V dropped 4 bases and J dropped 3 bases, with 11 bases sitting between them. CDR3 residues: CASSPHGGYEQYF. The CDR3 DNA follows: TGTGCCAGCAGCCCGCACGGGGGCTACGAGCAGTACTTC.

CDR3 protein: CAWSVRGAFF. Written as DNA, the CDR3 is TGTGCCTGGAGTGTCAGGGGGGCTTTCTTT. The chain employs TRBV30 and TRBJ1-1; the match to TRBD1 covers 7 bases. CDR1 and CDR2 (germline): GTSNPN, SVGIG (reference sequence). The CDR3 is 10 residues long. The V gene end was trimmed by 0 bases and the J gene end by 11 bases; junction bases not matched to a gene: 0.

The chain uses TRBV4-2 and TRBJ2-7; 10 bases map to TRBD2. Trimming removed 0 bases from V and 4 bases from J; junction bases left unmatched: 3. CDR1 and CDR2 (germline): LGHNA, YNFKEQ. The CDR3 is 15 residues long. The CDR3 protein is CASSQDLTSGYEQYF. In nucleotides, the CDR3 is TGTGCCAGCAGCCAAGACCTGACTAGCGGGTACGAGCAGTACTTC.

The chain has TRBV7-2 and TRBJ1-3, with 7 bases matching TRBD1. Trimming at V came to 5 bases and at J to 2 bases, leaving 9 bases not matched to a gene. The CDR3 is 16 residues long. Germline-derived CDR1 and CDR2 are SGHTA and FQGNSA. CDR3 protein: CASSPVGTEPGNTIYF. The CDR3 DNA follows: TGTGCCAGCAGCCCAGTCGGGACAGAACCTGGAAACACCATATATTTT.

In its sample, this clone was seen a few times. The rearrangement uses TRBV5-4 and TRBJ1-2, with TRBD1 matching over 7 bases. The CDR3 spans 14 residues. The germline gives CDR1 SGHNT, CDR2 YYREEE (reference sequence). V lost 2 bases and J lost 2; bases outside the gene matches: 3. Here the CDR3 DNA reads TGTGCCAGCAGCTTAGGACAGGCGAACTATGGCTACACCTTC. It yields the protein CASSLGQANYGYTF. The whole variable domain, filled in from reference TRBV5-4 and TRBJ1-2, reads ETGVTQSPTHLIKTRGQQVTLRCSSQSGHNTVSWYQQALGQGPQFIFQYYREEENGRGNFPPRFSGLQFPNYSSELNVNALELDDSALYLCASSLGQANYGYTFGSGTRLTVV.

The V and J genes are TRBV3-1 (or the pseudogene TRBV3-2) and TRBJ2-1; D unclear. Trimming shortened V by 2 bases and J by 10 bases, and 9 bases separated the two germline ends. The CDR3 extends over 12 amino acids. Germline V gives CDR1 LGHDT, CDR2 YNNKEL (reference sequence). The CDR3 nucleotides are TGTGCCAGCAGCCAATTCCCGCGAGAGCAGTTCTTC. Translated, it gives CASSQFPREQFF.

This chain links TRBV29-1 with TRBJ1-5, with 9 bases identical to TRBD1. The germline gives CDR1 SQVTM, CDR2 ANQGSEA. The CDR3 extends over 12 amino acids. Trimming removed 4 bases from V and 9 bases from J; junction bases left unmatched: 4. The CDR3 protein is CSVGQGGGPQHF. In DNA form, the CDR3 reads TGCAGCGTTGGACAGGGGGGCGGGCCCCAGCATTTT.

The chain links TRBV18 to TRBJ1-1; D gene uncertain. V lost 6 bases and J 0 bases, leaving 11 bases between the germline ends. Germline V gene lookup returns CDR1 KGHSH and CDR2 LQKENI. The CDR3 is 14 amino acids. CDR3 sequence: CASSLETMNTEAFF. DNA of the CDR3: TGTGCCAGCTCTCTTGAAACTATGAACACTGAAGCTTTCTTT.

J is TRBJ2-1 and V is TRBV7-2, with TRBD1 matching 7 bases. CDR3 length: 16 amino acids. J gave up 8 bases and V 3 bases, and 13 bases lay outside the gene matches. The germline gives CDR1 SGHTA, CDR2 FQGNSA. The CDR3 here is CASSLAVRSGGDEQFF. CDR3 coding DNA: TGTGCCAGCAGCTTGGCCGTCCGGTCAGGGGGTGATGAGCAGTTCTTC.

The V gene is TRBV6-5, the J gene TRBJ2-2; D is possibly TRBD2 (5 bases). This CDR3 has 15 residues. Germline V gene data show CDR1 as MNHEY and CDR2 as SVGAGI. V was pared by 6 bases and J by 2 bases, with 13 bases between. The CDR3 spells CASRLFGVNTGELFF. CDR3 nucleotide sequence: TGTGCCAGCAGGCTGTTCGGGGTAAACACCGGGGAGCTGTTTTTT.

CDR3: CASSFRSGQGFSYEQYF. The CDR3 coding sequence is TGTGCCAGCAGTTTCCGGTCAGGACAGGGGTTCTCCTACGAGCAGTACTTC. The chain links TRBV28 to TRBJ2-7; TRBD1 agrees at 9 bases. The CDR3 consists of 17 residues. V shed 3 bases and J 0 bases; nucleotides not matched to a gene: 9. Germline values: CDR1 MDHEN, CDR2 SYDVKM.

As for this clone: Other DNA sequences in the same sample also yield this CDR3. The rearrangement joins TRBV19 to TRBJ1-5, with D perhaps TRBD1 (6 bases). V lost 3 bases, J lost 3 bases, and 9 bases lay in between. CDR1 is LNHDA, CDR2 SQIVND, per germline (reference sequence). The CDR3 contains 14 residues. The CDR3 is CASSIGGNNQPQHF. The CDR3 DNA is TGTGCCAGTAGTATCGGGGGCAACAATCAGCCCCAGCATTTT.

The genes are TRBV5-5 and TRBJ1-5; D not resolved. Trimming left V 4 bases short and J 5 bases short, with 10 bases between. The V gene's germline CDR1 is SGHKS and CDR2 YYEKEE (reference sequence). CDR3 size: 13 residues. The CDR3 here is CASSPGLDQPQHF. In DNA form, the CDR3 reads TGTGCCAGCAGCCCGGGCCTCGATCAGCCCCAGCATTTT.

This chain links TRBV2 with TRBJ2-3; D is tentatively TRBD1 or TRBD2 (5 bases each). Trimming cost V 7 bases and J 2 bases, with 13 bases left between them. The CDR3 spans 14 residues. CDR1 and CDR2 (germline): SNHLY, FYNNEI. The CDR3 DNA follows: TGTGCCAGCAAGATCAGGGAGTTCACAGATACGCAGTATTTT. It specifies CASKIREFTDTQYF.

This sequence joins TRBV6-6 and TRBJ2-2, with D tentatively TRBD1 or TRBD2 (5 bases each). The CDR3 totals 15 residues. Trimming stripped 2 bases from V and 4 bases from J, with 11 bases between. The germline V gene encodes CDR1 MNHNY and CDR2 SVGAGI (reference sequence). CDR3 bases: TGTGCCAGCAGTTACGAGGGGCAGCTCACCGGGGAGCTGTTTTTT. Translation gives CASSYEGQLTGELFF.

CDR3 sequence reads: CASSLRDTSTDTQYF. The CDR3 DNA sequence: TGTGCCAGCAGTTTAAGGGATACTAGCACAGATACGCAGTATTTT. The gene calls are TRBV27 and TRBJ2-3; D unclear. V lost 2 bases, J lost 0 bases, and 9 bases lay in between. From germline, CDR1 is MNHEY and CDR2 SMNVEV (reference sequence). The CDR3 totals 15 residues.

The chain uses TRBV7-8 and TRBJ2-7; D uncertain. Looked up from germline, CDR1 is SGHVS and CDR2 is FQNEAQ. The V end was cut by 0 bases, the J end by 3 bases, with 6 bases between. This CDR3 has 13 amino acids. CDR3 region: CASSLALSYEQYF. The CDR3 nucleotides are TGTGCCAGCAGCTTAGCCCTCAGCTACGAGCAGTACTTC.